Listed below are T cell receptor beta chains from one sample, sequenced in a study of cytomegalovirus exposure and HLA in healthy donors. The method was immunoSEQ multiplex PCR; TCRdb's version includes in-frame clones alone and lacks a portion of them. This table holds about 160,000 clones, approximately 77% found once. The sample consisted of PBMCs. The receptors shown here come from a man aged 25-45 years in good health and CMV-seropositive. Each CDR3 is given with its conserved first and last residue. Fields, in order: clone size, D gene, J gene, CDR3 length, V gene, CDR3 DNA, CDR3 protein. D genes are given only for firm matches. Some rows have no size entry. The others give once, few or many, or a class for an expanded clone.

clone_size: .; d_call: .; j_call: TRBJ1-1; cdr3_length: 15; v_call: TRBV6-5; cdr3_nt: TGTGCCAGCAGTTACAATAGGGACACGAACACTGAAGCTTTCTTT; cdr3_aa: CASSYNRDTNTEAFF
clone_size: .; d_call: .; j_call: TRBJ2-1; cdr3_length: 13; v_call: TRBV9; cdr3_nt: .; cdr3_aa: CASSVAEGTRGFF
clone_size: .; d_call: .; j_call: TRBJ2-3; cdr3_length: 13; v_call: TRBV5-1; cdr3_nt: TGCGCCAGCGGCCAGGGGTCCACAGATACGCAGTATTTT; cdr3_aa: CASGQGSTDTQYF
clone_size: .; d_call: TRBD1; j_call: TRBJ1-1; cdr3_length: 13; v_call: TRBV6-6; cdr3_nt: TGTGCCAGCAGGGAGAGGGACAGCTATGAAGCTTTCTTT; cdr3_aa: CASRERDSYEAFF
clone_size: .; d_call: .; j_call: TRBJ2-3; cdr3_length: 12; v_call: TRBV30; cdr3_nt: TGTGCCTGGAGCCACCGGGGAGATACGCAGTATTTT; cdr3_aa: CAWSHRGDTQYF
clone_size: .; d_call: TRBD1; j_call: TRBJ1-1; cdr3_length: 12; v_call: TRBV7-9; cdr3_nt: TGTGCCAGCAGCTTGGTGGACAGGGCGGCTTTCTTT; cdr3_aa: CASSLVDRAAFF
clone_size: .; d_call: .; j_call: TRBJ2-7; cdr3_length: 14; v_call: TRBV6-5; cdr3_nt: TGTGCCAGCATAACCCAGGGCAGCTTTTACGAGCAGTACTTC; cdr3_aa: CASITQGSFYEQYF
clone_size: .; d_call: .; j_call: TRBJ1-5; cdr3_length: 12; v_call: TRBV28; cdr3_nt: TGTGCCAGCAGTTCCAGGGTTCAGCCCCAGCATTTT; cdr3_aa: CASSSRVQPQHF
clone_size: .; d_call: TRBD1; j_call: TRBJ1-2; cdr3_length: 16; v_call: TRBV15; cdr3_nt: TGTGCCACCAGCAGGGTGGGACAGGTGTCGAACTATGGCTACACCTTC; cdr3_aa: CATSRVGQVSNYGYTF
clone_size: .; d_call: .; j_call: TRBJ2-7; cdr3_length: 14; v_call: TRBV7-8; cdr3_nt: TGTGCCAGCAGCTTAACAGGGCCTGTTTACGAGCAGTACTTC; cdr3_aa: CASSLTGPVYEQYF
clone_size: .; d_call: TRBD2; j_call: TRBJ2-3; cdr3_length: 17; v_call: TRBV28; cdr3_nt: TGTGCCAGCAGTTTTGGACTAGCGGGGGACCCCACAGATACGCAGTATTTT; cdr3_aa: CASSFGLAGDPTDTQYF
clone_size: .; d_call: TRBD2; j_call: TRBJ2-7; cdr3_length: 16; v_call: TRBV28; cdr3_nt: TGTGCCAGCAGTTTCTCCACAGGCGGGGGGTTCTACGAGCAGTACTTC; cdr3_aa: CASSFSTGGGFYEQYF
clone_size: .; d_call: .; j_call: TRBJ1-1; cdr3_length: 15; v_call: TRBV5-6; cdr3_nt: TGTGCCAGCAGCGCCACAGGGTGGTATGACACTGAAGCTTTCTTT; cdr3_aa: CASSATGWYDTEAFF
clone_size: .; d_call: .; j_call: TRBJ1-2; cdr3_length: 14; v_call: TRBV19; cdr3_nt: TGTGCCAGTAGTATAGAGGGCAGCAGATATGGCTACACCTTC; cdr3_aa: CASSIEGSRYGYTF
clone_size: .; d_call: .; j_call: TRBJ2-3; cdr3_length: 13; v_call: TRBV30; cdr3_nt: TGTGCCTGGAGTGTATCCGGGACAGATACGCAGTATTTT; cdr3_aa: CAWSVSGTDTQYF
clone_size: .; d_call: TRBD1; j_call: TRBJ1-5; cdr3_length: 14; v_call: TRBV2; cdr3_nt: TGTGCCAGCAGTGGGGACAGTTTCAATCAGCCCCAGCATTTT; cdr3_aa: CASSGDSFNQPQHF
clone_size: .; d_call: TRBD1; j_call: TRBJ1-6; cdr3_length: 16; v_call: TRBV11-1; cdr3_nt: TGTGCCAGCAGCCACCCCGGACAGGGGGCGAATTCACCCCTCCACTTT; cdr3_aa: CASSHPGQGANSPLHF
clone_size: once; d_call: .; j_call: TRBJ1-5; cdr3_length: 18; v_call: TRBV16; cdr3_nt: TGTGCCAGCAGCCAAATAGAAGCCCCGAGTCTTAGCAATCAGCCCCAGCATTTT; cdr3_aa: CASSQIEAPSLSNQPQHF
clone_size: .; d_call: TRBD2; j_call: TRBJ2-5; cdr3_length: 12; v_call: TRBV4-2; cdr3_nt: TGTGCCAGCAGCCAGGGGGGGGAGACCCAGTACTTC; cdr3_aa: CASSQGGETQYF
clone_size: .; d_call: TRBD2; j_call: TRBJ2-5; cdr3_length: 16; v_call: TRBV4-3; cdr3_nt: TGCGCCAGCAGCCAAGAACTAGCGGGGGGGTGGGAGACCCAGTACTTC; cdr3_aa: CASSQELAGGWETQYF
clone_size: .; d_call: TRBD2; j_call: TRBJ2-7; cdr3_length: 14; v_call: TRBV30; cdr3_nt: TGTGCCTGGAGTGGGGGGGGAGTATCCTACGAGCAGTACTTC; cdr3_aa: CAWSGGGVSYEQYF
clone_size: .; d_call: .; j_call: TRBJ2-6; cdr3_length: 14; v_call: TRBV5-1; cdr3_nt: TGCGCCAGCAGAGTCTACTCTGGGGCCAACGTCCTGACTTTC; cdr3_aa: CASRVYSGANVLTF
clone_size: .; d_call: TRBD1; j_call: TRBJ1-5; cdr3_length: 14; v_call: TRBV6-1; cdr3_nt: TGTGCCACAGGGGGCCTTTATAGCAATCAGCCCCAGCATTTT; cdr3_aa: CATGGLYSNQPQHF
clone_size: .; d_call: TRBD1; j_call: TRBJ2-7; cdr3_length: 16; v_call: TRBV7-2; cdr3_nt: TGTGCCAGCAGCTTAGTTAGGACAGGTTTGAACTACGAGCAGTACTTC; cdr3_aa: CASSLVRTGLNYEQYF
clone_size: few; d_call: .; j_call: TRBJ2-5; cdr3_length: 13; v_call: TRBV11-2; cdr3_nt: TGTGCCAGCAGACGACAAAGCCAAGAGACCCAGTACTTC; cdr3_aa: CASRRQSQETQYF
clone_size: .; d_call: .; j_call: TRBJ1-3; cdr3_length: 15; v_call: TRBV10-2; cdr3_nt: TGCGCCAGCACCCCCCACAGGGACTCTGGAAACACCATATATTTT; cdr3_aa: CASTPHRDSGNTIYF
clone_size: .; d_call: .; j_call: TRBJ1-2; cdr3_length: 13; v_call: TRBV29-1; cdr3_nt: TGCAGCGTTGAACGGGAGATTAACTATGGCTACACCTTC; cdr3_aa: CSVEREINYGYTF
clone_size: .; d_call: .; j_call: TRBJ2-7; cdr3_length: 14; v_call: TRBV6-5; cdr3_nt: TGTGCCAGCAGTGCTGGGGACTGGGTTAACGAGCAGTACTTC; cdr3_aa: CASSAGDWVNEQYF
clone_size: .; d_call: TRBD1; j_call: TRBJ1-5; cdr3_length: 16; v_call: TRBV4-1; cdr3_nt: TGCGCCAGCAGCCAAGACGGACAGGGCTTCAATCAGCCCCAGCATTTT; cdr3_aa: CASSQDGQGFNQPQHF
clone_size: .; d_call: TRBD1; j_call: TRBJ2-5; cdr3_length: 16; v_call: TRBV5-1; cdr3_nt: TGCGCCAGCAGCTGGGAAAAGACAGGGGGGCAAGAGACCCAGTACTTC; cdr3_aa: CASSWEKTGGQETQYF
clone_size: .; d_call: TRBD1; j_call: TRBJ1-4; cdr3_length: 15; v_call: TRBV6-6; cdr3_nt: TGTGCCAGCAGTTACATGGGACAGGGCGGTGAAAAACTGTTTTTT; cdr3_aa: CASSYMGQGGEKLFF
clone_size: .; d_call: .; j_call: TRBJ1-4; cdr3_length: 12; v_call: TRBV2; cdr3_nt: TGTGCCAGCAGGCAGGGCTTTGAAAAACTGTTTTTT; cdr3_aa: CASRQGFEKLFF